The sequence of this T cell receptor (beta chain) was determined in a study of blood T cell repertoires in COVID-19. Study-wide context: Whether acute or convalescent, the COVID-19 samples came from the United States, Italy and Spain. Nucleic acid was either cDNA or gDNA, and it came from T cells, B-cell-depleted T cells, or PBMCs.

After removal of 7 bases from V and 0 bases from J, the junction contained 10 bases not matched to a gene. Germline lookup yields CDR1 SNHLY and CDR2 FYNNEI. The CDR3 contains 18 residues. Authors' analysis steps: Amplification of reference gene primers provided the estimated nucleated cell counts. Sequencing was performed with immunoSEQ multiplex PCR; in TCRdb, only in-frame clones are kept and a portion is missing. Clone size and V and J calls were adopted from that table, with D and trimming inferred from the DNA. The sample contains around 130,000 clones, over 65% of which appear only once. The receptor's source is a man in his 60s with acute or convalescent COVID-19. The chain combines TRBV2 with TRBJ2-3; 13 bases are a match to TRBD2. Material for sequencing was peripheral blood. The CDR3 loop reads CASIVTSGRGGSTDTQYF. The CDR3 DNA reads TGTGCCAGCATAGTTACTAGCGGGAGGGGAGGGAGCACAGATACGCAGTATTTT.